The 23 T cell receptor beta chains in this list originate from one sample, sequenced in a study of blood T cell repertoires in COVID-19. Some clones are missing from TCRdb's copy, which holds only in-frame ones; the method was immunoSEQ multiplex PCR. The sample contains 200,000 to 250,000 clones, roughly 85% of which appear only once. Sequences were obtained from peripheral blood. Receptor source: a middle-aged man who had recovered from COVID-19.

V and J are TRBV28 and TRBJ2-7, with 7 bases matching TRBD2. The germline V gene has CDR1 MDHEN and CDR2 SYDVKM. Germline trimming cut 4 bases from V and 1 base from J; bases unmatched to any gene: 13. The CDR3 runs to 17 residues. CDR3 residues: CASSSGDQGGFSYEQYF. The CDR3 DNA is TGTGCCAGCAGTTCAGGTGACCAGGGAGGGTTTTCCTACGAGCAGTACTTC. The full variable domain, in which reference TRBV28 and TRBJ2-7 provide the parts outside the CDR3, is DVKVTQSSRYLVKRTGEKVFLECVQDMDHENMFWYRQDPGLGLRLIYFSYDVKMKEKGDIPEGYSVSREKKERFSLILESASTNQTSMYLCASSSGDQGGFSYEQYFGPGTRLTVT.

This chain uses TRBV18 with TRBJ2-1; a possible D gene is TRBD1 (6 bases). The CDR3 sequence is 15 residues long. Trimming pared 1 base from V and 3 bases from J, leaving 10 bases between. In germline, CDR1 is KGHSH, CDR2 LQKENI. This CDR3 reads CASSPRQGLYNEQFF. Written as DNA, the CDR3 is TGTGCCAGCTCACCACGGCAGGGGCTCTACAATGAGCAGTTCTTC. The whole variable domain, filled in from reference TRBV18 and TRBJ2-1, reads NAGVMQNPRHLVRRRGQEARLRCSPMKGHSHVYWYRQLPEEGLKFMVYLQKENIIDESGMPKERFSAEFPKEGPSILRIQQVVRGDSAAYFCASSPRQGLYNEQFFGPGTRLTVL.

This chain connects TRBV11-2 to TRBJ1-4; 7 positions agree with TRBD1. CDR3 size: 18 residues. The J segment lost 0 bases and the V segment lost 5 bases, leaving 12 bases of the junction unmatched. Germline lookup yields CDR1 SGHAT and CDR2 FQNNGV. CDR3 nucleotides: TGTGCCAGCAGCCACAGACAGGGAGGAATGGCAACTAATGAAAAACTGTTTTTT. Protein sequence: CASSHRQGGMATNEKLFF.

The CDR3: CASSRRTRGPNEQFF. The CDR3 DNA reads TGCGCCAGCAGCCGAAGGACTAGAGGCCCCAATGAGCAGTTCTTC. The chain uses TRBV5-1 and TRBJ2-1; TRBD2 matches at 7 bases. The junction had 10 bases not matched to a gene; V was cut back by 4 bases and J by 6 bases. The CDR3 length is 15 residues. Per germline, CDR1 SGHRS and CDR2 YFSETQ.

The chain combines TRBV7-9 with TRBJ2-5, with 11 positions matching TRBD2. CDR3 length: 15 amino acids. Per the germline V gene, CDR1 is SEHNR and CDR2 is FQNEAQ (reference sequence). V was pared by 5 bases and J by 3 bases, with 5 bases of the junction left unmatched. The CDR3 DNA follows: TGTGCCAGCAGCGCGGGGACTAGCGGAGAAGAGACCCAGTACTTC. As protein: CASSAGTSGEETQYF.

The chain employs TRBV28 and TRBJ2-7, with a possible D match to TRBD1 (6 bases). There are 12 residues in the CDR3. V lost 3 bases and J 3 bases, leaving 6 bases between the germline ends. CDR1 MDHEN and CDR2 SYDVKM come from the germline V gene. CDR3 nucleotide sequence: TGTGCCAGCAGTTTCAGGGGCTACGAGCAGTACTTC. Its translation: CASSFRGYEQYF.

The chain employs TRBV19 and TRBJ2-2, with D unresolved. CDR3 length: 14 residues. V lost 1 base and J 3 bases, leaving 6 bases between the germline ends. Germline loops: CDR1 LNHDA, CDR2 SQIVND (reference sequence). CDR3 sequence (DNA): TGTGCCAGTAGTATAGCCGGGTACACCGGGGAGCTGTTTTTT. Residues: CASSIAGYTGELFF. Full variable domain (rest looked up from reference TRBV19 and TRBJ2-2): DGGITQSPKYLFRKEGQNVTLSCEQNLNHDAMYWYRQDPGQGLRLIYYSQIVNDFQKGDIAEGYSVSREKKESFPLTVTSAQKNPTAFYLCASSIAGYTGELFFGEGSRLTVL.

The V gene is TRBV28, the J gene TRBJ1-2; D is possibly TRBD1 (6 bases). The V gene lost 4 bases and the J gene lost 0 bases, with 9 bases spanning the gap. The CDR3 runs to 14 residues. CDR1 MDHEN and CDR2 SYDVKM come from the germline V gene. The CDR3 loop reads CASSSRGPNYGYTF. CDR3 in DNA: TGTGCCAGCAGTTCCAGGGGCCCTAACTATGGCTACACCTTC.

A single count supports this clone. The chain employs TRBV6-5 and TRBJ2-3; 8 bases fit TRBD2. Per germline, CDR1 MNHEY and CDR2 SVGAGI. J gave up 3 bases and V 6 bases, and 5 bases lay outside the gene matches. The CDR3 consists of 14 residues. The CDR3 nucleotides read TGTGCCAGCAGCTCAGCGGGAGTAACAGATACGCAGTATTTT. It codes for CASSSAGVTDTQYF.

This sequence joins TRBV6-6 and TRBJ2-7, with 12 bases that match TRBD2. Looked up from germline, CDR1 is MNHNY and CDR2 is SVGAGI (reference sequence). This CDR3 contains 20 residues. After removal of 5 bases from V and 5 bases from J, the junction contained 22 bases not matched to a gene. The DNA of the CDR3 is TGTGCCAGCAGTCACCGCGGGACCGTAACGCCTTGGACTAGCGGGGACGAGCAGTACTTC. Translating it yields CASSHRGTVTPWTSGDEQYF.

This chain uses TRBV6-2 or TRBV6-3 with TRBJ2-1, with 11 nucleotides matching TRBD2. From germline, CDR1 is MNHEY and CDR2 SVGEGT. This CDR3 contains 14 residues. The J segment lost 6 bases and the V segment lost 7 bases, leaving 5 bases of the junction unmatched. Written as DNA, the CDR3 is TGTGCCAGCACCCCTAGCGGGAGGCGCAATGAGCAGTTCTTC. Translated, it gives CASTPSGRRNEQFF.

The chain has TRBV6-5 and TRBJ2-5; TRBD1 aligns across 7 bases. The J segment lost 2 bases and the V segment lost 4 bases, leaving 10 bases of the junction unmatched. Germline lookup yields CDR1 MNHEY and CDR2 SVGAGI. The CDR3 has 16 residues. As DNA, the CDR3 is TGTGCCAGCAGTTCACCCGACAGGGTTGGGCAAGAGACCCAGTACTTC. This translates into CASSSPDRVGQETQYF.

This clone was seen a few times. The chain has TRBV6-5 and TRBJ2-1, with D uncertain. In germline, CDR1 is MNHEY, CDR2 SVGAGI. The V end was cut by 5 bases, the J end by 4 bases, with 15 bases between. The CDR3 sequence is 15 residues long. In nucleotides, the CDR3 is TGTGCCAGCAGTCCCCGCGTTTTGAGTTACAATGAGCAGTTCTTC. This encodes CASSPRVLSYNEQFF.

This chain links TRBV10-1 with TRBJ2-1, with unresolved D. The CDR3 has 12 residues. Trimming stripped 4 bases from V and 3 bases from J, with 4 bases between. The germline CDR1 and CDR2 sequences are WNHNN and SYGVQD (reference sequence). CDR3 loop: CASSAYYNEQFF. The CDR3, as DNA: TGCGCCAGCAGTGCCTACTACAATGAGCAGTTCTTC.

V and J are TRBV3-1 (or the pseudogene TRBV3-2) and TRBJ1-1; 9 bases are shared with TRBD1. The CDR3 is 19 residues long. Trimming removed 1 base from V and 0 bases from J; junction bases left unmatched: 12. The germline gives CDR1 LGHDT, CDR2 YNNKEL (reference sequence). The CDR3, as DNA: TGTGCCAGCAGCCAAGGGACAGGGGTAGTTCGACACATGAACACTGAAGCTTTCTTT. Amino acids: CASSQGTGVVRHMNTEAFF.

The genes are TRBV27 and TRBJ2-1, with 9 bases matching TRBD1. Germline values: CDR1 MNHEY, CDR2 SMNVEV (reference sequence). The CDR3 runs 16 residues. Germline trimming cut 6 bases from V and 8 bases from J; bases unmatched to any gene: 14. CDR3 bases: TGTGCCAGCAGCTCACCTGACAGGGGGTTTTCTTATGAGCAGTTCTTC. Translated, it gives CASSSPDRGFSYEQFF.

This clone was seen a single time. CDR3 sequence (DNA): TGTGCCTGTACTAGCGGGAGGACAGATACGCAGTATTTT. Amino acid sequence: CACTSGRTDTQYF. The V gene is TRBV30, the J gene TRBJ2-3; 12 bases map to TRBD2. This CDR3 spans 13 amino acids. Germline values: CDR1 GTSNPN, CDR2 SVGIG (reference sequence). With V trimmed by 6 bases and J by 3 bases, 1 base remained unmatched.

Here the CDR3 reads CASSGREGNQPQHF. The DNA for the CDR3 is TGTGCCAGCAGTGGGAGGGAAGGAAATCAGCCCCAGCATTTT. This rearrangement joins TRBV27 to TRBJ1-5; D call uncertain. Trimming removed 5 bases from V and 4 bases from J, with 12 bases in between. CDR1 MNHEY and CDR2 SMNVEV come from the germline V gene (reference sequence). This CDR3 is 14 amino acids long.

This chain links TRBV6-6 with TRBJ2-3; 10 bases are a match to TRBD2. The CDR3 has 13 amino acids. CDR1 is MNHNY, CDR2 SVGAGI, per germline (reference sequence). J lost 2 bases, V lost 8 bases, and 1 base had no gene match. CDR3 loop: CASGTSDTDTQYF. For the CDR3, the DNA is TGTGCCAGCGGGACTAGCGACACAGATACGCAGTATTTT.

Only one count was recorded for this clone. The chain combines TRBV5-5 with TRBJ1-6, with 9 bases aligning to TRBD1. Germline V gives CDR1 SGHKS, CDR2 YYEKEE (reference sequence). After removal of 6 bases from V and 13 bases from J, the junction contained 11 bases not matched to a gene. CDR3 length: 14 amino acids. CDR3 coding DNA: TGTGCCAGCACCCTGGGACAGGGAGAATTGCCCCTCCACTTT. Residues: CASTLGQGELPLHF.

The chain recombines TRBV5-4 with TRBJ2-5; a weak D match, TRBD2 (6 bases). V lost 3 bases and J 4 bases, leaving 13 bases between the germline ends. The V gene's germline CDR1 is SGHNT and CDR2 YYREEE (reference sequence). The CDR3 extends over 14 amino acids. In nucleotides, the CDR3 is TGTGCCAGCAGCTCGCGCTGGAGGGGAGAGACCCAGTACTTC. As protein: CASSSRWRGETQYF.

This chain links TRBV7-9 with TRBJ1-6; D not resolved. The germline V and J ends were trimmed by 5 bases and 13 bases, with 9 bases remaining between them. CDR3 length equals 11 residues. CDR1 is SEHNR and CDR2 is FQNEAQ in the germline V gene (reference sequence). CDR3 region: CASSTGSPLHF. CDR3 bases: TGTGCCAGCAGCACTGGGAGTCCCCTCCACTTT.

The chain combines TRBV2 with TRBJ2-3; 8 bases fit TRBD1. CDR3 size: 15 residues. The germline V gene encodes CDR1 SNHLY and CDR2 FYNNEI. V shed 5 bases and J 0 bases; nucleotides not matched to a gene: 4. The CDR3 region is CASSTRDRSTDTQYF. CDR3 sequence (DNA): TGTGCCAGCAGTACTCGGGACAGGAGCACAGATACGCAGTATTTT.